A selection of T cell receptor beta chains follows, all from one sample in a study of blood T cell repertoires in COVID-19. Sequenced by immunoSEQ multiplex PCR; TCRdb stores in-frame clones only, minus some. The sample consists of 95,000 to 150,000 clones, approximately 85% of them appearing once. The sample was peripheral blood. These receptors originate from an elderly woman with acute or convalescent COVID-19. CDR3s include the opening cysteine and the closing phenylalanine or tryptophan. The D gene is left open where the match is weak. Rows give clone size only sometimes, using once, few, many, or a class for an expanded clone.

v_gene	abundance	len	j_gene	d_gene	CDR3nt	CDR3aa
TRBV6-6	.	14	TRBJ2-1	.	TGTGCCAGCAGTTCTAGCGCCACCTACAATGAGCAGTTCTTC	CASSSSATYNEQFF
TRBV5-5	.	14	TRBJ1-2	.	TGTGCCAGCAGCCCAGCGGGACTGAACTATGGCTACACCTTC	CASSPAGLNYGYTF
TRBV12-3/TRBV12-4	.	12	TRBJ2-2	.	TGTGCCAGCACCACGAACACCGGGGAGCTGTTTTTT	CASTTNTGELFF
TRBV19	.	16	TRBJ1-2	TRBD1	TGTGCCAGTACAAAACGCCGGGACAGCGAGGGCTATGGCTACACCTTC	CASTKRRDSEGYGYTF
TRBV7-2	.	17	TRBJ2-1	TRBD1	TGTGCCAGCAGCTCAGGGACAGGGGACCGTTACTACAATGAGCAGTTCTTC	CASSSGTGDRYYNEQFF
TRBV7-2	.	16	TRBJ1-5	TRBD1	TGTGCCAGCAGCTCGAGGGGACAGGGTGGCAATCAGCCCCAGCATTTT	CASSSRGQGGNQPQHF
TRBV3-1/TRBV3-2	.	16	TRBJ2-1	.	TGTGCCAGCAGCCAAGGTGGCAGGGTGTCCTACAATGAGCAGTTCTTC	CASSQGGRVSYNEQFF
TRBV28	.	14	TRBJ2-3	TRBD2	TGTGCCAGCGGACCGGGACTAGCGACGGATACGCAGTATTTT	CASGPGLATDTQYF
TRBV16	.	15	TRBJ2-4	TRBD1	TGTGCCAGCAGCCAATCGGGGACAGGGGGAAACATTCAGTACTTC	CASSQSGTGGNIQYF
TRBV9	.	14	TRBJ1-6	TRBD1	TGTGCCAGCAGCGATGACAGGGGGTCAGGGGTTCTCCACTTT	CASSDDRGSGVLHF
TRBV19	.	12	TRBJ1-1	.	TGTGCCAGTGGCCCTCTCTACACTGAAGCTTTCTTT	CASGPLYTEAFF
TRBV6-5	.	13	TRBJ1-2	.	TGTGCCAGCAGGGAGGAAAACGGCGATGGCTACACCTTC	CASREENGDGYTF
TRBV9	once	14	TRBJ2-3	.	TGTGCCAGCAGCACCACACAGGTCACAGATACGCAGTATTTT	CASSTTQVTDTQYF
TRBV9	.	13	TRBJ2-3	TRBD2	TGTGCCAGCAGCGAGAGCGGGGTAGATACGCAGTATTTT	CASSESGVDTQYF
TRBV6-5	.	15	TRBJ2-7	.	TGTGCCAGCAGTTACCGTCCAGGGCGCTCCTACGAGCAGTACTTC	CASSYRPGRSYEQYF
TRBV7-2	.	18	TRBJ1-3	TRBD1	TGTGCCAGCAGCTTAGGACAGGGAAAGACCGGTACTGGAAACACCATATATTTT	CASSLGQGKTGTGNTIYF
TRBV5-1	.	12	TRBJ2-5	.	TGCGCCAGCAGCTTGGCCAGGGAGACCCAGTACTTC	CASSLARETQYF
TRBV11-2	.	14	TRBJ2-2	.	TGTGCCAGCAGCTTGCAACGGGGGACCGGGGAGCTGTTTTTT	CASSLQRGTGELFF
TRBV6-5	.	14	TRBJ2-1	TRBD2	TGTGCCACAGGACGGCTAGCGGGGGATAATGAGCAGTTCTTC	CATGRLAGDNEQFF
TRBV10-3	.	13	TRBJ2-3	TRBD1	TGTGCCAGTCGGGACAGAACCACAGATACGCAGTATTTT	CASRDRTTDTQYF
TRBV7-3	.	15	TRBJ1-1	.	TGTGCCAGCAGAGAGGCAGACAGGAGAAACACTGAAGCTTTCTTT	CASREADRRNTEAFF
TRBV7-6	.	18	TRBJ2-3	.	TGTGCCAGCAGCTCAGAGACCGGCCAACAGGGTAGCACAGATACGCAGTATTTT	CASSSETGQQGSTDTQYF
TRBV19	.	14	TRBJ1-1	.	TGTGCCAGTAGCCTTGCAGGACTAAACACTGAAGCTTTCTTT	CASSLAGLNTEAFF
TRBV3-1/TRBV3-2	.	11	TRBJ1-1	TRBD1	TGTGCCAGCGGGGACAGGCAACAAGCTTTCTTT	CASGDRQQAFF
TRBV4-1	.	17	TRBJ2-1	.	TGCGCCAGCAGCCATCCCCCCGGTACCCGTTCCTACAATGAGCAGTTCTTC	CASSHPPGTRSYNEQFF
TRBV5-1	.	15	TRBJ1-3	.	TGCGCCAGCAGCTTGGACGGTTACTCTGGAAACACCATATATTTT	CASSLDGYSGNTIYF
TRBV9	.	14	TRBJ1-2	TRBD1	TGTGCCAGCAGCCCCCGACAGGGGAGCTATGGCTACACCTTC	CASSPRQGSYGYTF
TRBV6-5	.	13	TRBJ1-5	.	TGTGCCAGCAGGGTCGAGAACAATCAGCCCCAGCATTTT	CASRVENNQPQHF
TRBV18	.	14	TRBJ1-2	TRBD1	TGTGCCAGCTCCCCTGCGCCGGGACAGTATGGCTACACCTTC	CASSPAPGQYGYTF
TRBV6-6	.	16	TRBJ1-5	.	TGTGCCAGCAGTCCCCTGAGCAGCGCCACAAATCAGCCCCAGCATTTT	CASSPLSSATNQPQHF
TRBV19	.	15	TRBJ1-5	.	TGTGCCAGTAGACCTCCGGGGAGCCAGTATCAGCCCCAGCATTTT	CASRPPGSQYQPQHF
TRBV18	.	15	TRBJ1-5	TRBD1	TGTGCCAGCTCTAGCCGACAGGGTGATAATCAGCCCCAGCATTTT	CASSSRQGDNQPQHF
TRBV12-3/TRBV12-4	.	13	TRBJ2-1	TRBD2	TGTGCCAGCAGTTTAGCGCGGACTAGCCCACCGTTCTTC	CASSLARTSPPFF
TRBV3-1/TRBV3-2	.	14	TRBJ2-7	TRBD2	TGTGCCAGCAGCCAATCCCCCGGGGGGACCGAGCAGTACTTC	CASSQSPGGTEQYF
TRBV4-2	.	12	TRBJ1-1	.	TGTGCCAGCAGCCAAGAGGGGCCTGAAGCTTTCTTT	CASSQEGPEAFF
TRBV7-9	.	12	TRBJ1-1	.	TGTGCCAGCAGCCCCGGTGACACTGAAGCTTTCTTT	CASSPGDTEAFF
TRBV10-1	.	12	TRBJ2-1	.	TGCGCCAGCAGTGAAGGGGACAAGGGACAGTTCTTC	CASSEGDKGQFF
TRBV6-5	.	15	TRBJ1-1	TRBD1	TGTGCCAGCAGTTATACAGGGGGCTGGGTGACTGAAGCTTTCTTT	CASSYTGGWVTEAFF
TRBV3-1/TRBV3-2	.	12	TRBJ1-2	.	TGTGCCAGCAGCCCACTGGGGCTCGGCTACACCTTC	CASSPLGLGYTF
TRBV9	.	15	TRBJ1-3	TRBD1	TGTGCCAGCAGGCCAGGGGGAAAGGCTGGAAACACCATATATTTT	CASRPGGKAGNTIYF
TRBV18	.	13	TRBJ2-2	.	TGTGCCAGCTCACAATACTCCCCCGGGGAGCTGTTTTTT	CASSQYSPGELFF
TRBV7-9	few	17	TRBJ2-2	TRBD1	TGTGCCAGCAGCCCCCAGGACAGGGGCACTTACACCGGGGAGCTGTTTTTT	CASSPQDRGTYTGELFF
TRBV7-2	once	14	TRBJ2-7	TRBD2	TGTGCCAGCAGCACAGGGACTAGCGGGGGCCCGCAGTACTTC	CASSTGTSGGPQYF
TRBV6-2/TRBV6-3	.	17	TRBJ2-2	TRBD2	TGTGCCAGCAGCCGACTTCATAGCGGGGGGCCCACCGGGGAGCTGTTTTTT	CASSRLHSGGPTGELFF
TRBV7-9	few	14	TRBJ1-6	.	TGTGCCAGCAGCTTAGCGATTCCGGATTCACCCCTCCACTTT	CASSLAIPDSPLHF
TRBV19	.	15	TRBJ1-5	.	TGTGCCAGTAGTCCGAAAGACAGTGTTGTTCAGCCCCAGCATTTT	CASSPKDSVVQPQHF
TRBV28	few	15	TRBJ1-6	TRBD1	TGTGCCAGCAGTTTACCTGGACAGGGATATTCACCCCTCCACTTT	CASSLPGQGYSPLHF
TRBV7-9	.	16	TRBJ1-2	.	TGTGCCAGCAGCAGATGGGGGCCCGCTGATAACTATGGCTACACCTTC	CASSRWGPADNYGYTF
TRBV6-1	.	16	TRBJ1-5	.	TGTGCCAGCAGAGAAGCCCAATGGTCCCGCGAACGGCCCCAGCATTTT	CASREAQWSRERPQHF
TRBV28	.	14	TRBJ1-2	.	TGTGCCAGCAGTTTTGAGGGTGGTGGCTATGGCTACACCTTC	CASSFEGGGYGYTF
TRBV18	.	15	TRBJ1-1	TRBD1	TGTGCCAGCTCACCAGATAGGGGGCGCGGCACTGAAGCTTTCTTT	CASSPDRGRGTEAFF
TRBV20-1	.	11	TRBJ1-4	.	TGCAGTGCTAGTGGGCCTCAAAAACTGTTTTTT	CSASGPQKLFF
TRBV18	.	13	TRBJ2-1	.	TGTGCCAGCTCACCTCTTTCCTACAATGAGCAGTTCTTC	CASSPLSYNEQFF
TRBV7-3	.	14	TRBJ1-1	.	TGTGCCAGCAGCTTAAGGTCGGGGGGCGGCGAAGCTTTCTTT	CASSLRSGGGEAFF
TRBV5-1	few	13	TRBJ1-1	.	TGCGCCAGCAGCTTGGAATGGCTCACTGAAGCTTTCTTT	CASSLEWLTEAFF
TRBV18	.	14	TRBJ1-1	TRBD1	TGTGCCAGCTCACCGGGACAGGGCTACACTGAAGCTTTCTTT	CASSPGQGYTEAFF
TRBV7-8	.	15	TRBJ2-5	TRBD1	TGTGCCAGCAGCCGGGACAGGGGGCTCCAAGAGACCCAGTACTTC	CASSRDRGLQETQYF
TRBV15	.	14	TRBJ2-7	TRBD1	TGTGCCACCAGCGAGGGGACAGGGCCCTACGAGCAGTACTTC	CATSEGTGPYEQYF